What follows are 15 T cell receptor beta chains derived from one specimen sequenced in a study of blood T cells in healthy people across ages. A sample-barcoded 5' primer and a J-beta primer mix were used in a second PCR of roughly 6 to 11 cycles. Each CDR3 protein gets one entry after TCRdb re-called the 5' RACE reads with MiXCR. The sample has about 1,400,000 distinct CDR3 sequences; roughly 64% are singletons. The source material was blood. The receptors originated from a man younger than 30 in good health.

V usage is TRBV20-1 and J usage is TRBJ2-7; D is possibly TRBD1 (5 bases). The assigned J gene may be wrong: the sequence end matches TRBJ2-5 better. Per the germline V gene, CDR1 is DFQATT and CDR2 is SNEGSKA (reference sequence). The CDR3 sequence is 15 residues long. Here the CDR3 reads CSARDPTGGWETQYF. The CDR3 DNA reads TGCAGTGCTAGAGATCCAACAGGCGGATGGGAGACCCAGTACTTC.

J is TRBJ2-1 and V is TRBV10-3, with TRBD2 identical over 7 bases. J lost 3 bases, V lost 5 bases, and 13 bases had no gene match. The CDR3 spans 17 residues. Germline CDR1 reads ENHRY; CDR2 reads SYGVKD. This CDR3 reads CAISYQLGAGLYNEQFF. The CDR3 DNA reads as TGTGCCATCAGTTATCAGCTAGGAGCGGGACTCTACAATGAGCAGTTCTTC.

The chain uses TRBV20-1 and TRBJ1-1, with D possibly being TRBD1 (5 bases). V was pared by 1 base and J by 6 bases, with 21 bases between. The CDR3 has 16 amino acids. Germline CDR1 and CDR2: DFQATT and SNEGSKA (reference sequence). As DNA, the CDR3 is TGCAGTGCTAGAGTTTTGGGGCATGGGGCTAGCGCTGAAGCTTTCTTT. Its translation: CSARVLGHGASAEAFF.

This rearrangement joins TRBV29-1 to TRBJ2-6; TRBD1 might be the D (5 bases). V lost 3 bases and J 2 bases, leaving 8 bases between the germline ends. The CDR3 runs to 14 residues. The germline V gene has CDR1 SQVTM and CDR2 ANQGSEA. The CDR3 sequence is CSVDRVTGANVLTF. DNA for the CDR3: TGCAGCGTTGACAGGGTGACTGGGGCCAACGTCCTGACTTTC.

This chain connects TRBV29-1 to TRBJ2-5; D is unclear. The J call could be wrong; TRBJ2-7 is a better fit for the DNA end. CDR1 SQVTM and CDR2 ANQGSEA come from the germline V gene. The CDR3 extends over 14 amino acids. CDR3 nucleotide sequence: TGCAGCGTTGGAATACTGGGTATGGCGAACGAGCAGTACTTC. Protein product: CSVGILGMANEQYF.

The chain links TRBV4-2 to TRBJ2-7; D is unclear. Germline-derived CDR1 and CDR2 are LGHNA and YNFKEQ. The CDR3 extends over 16 amino acids. Trimming stripped 1 base from V and 1 base from J, with 14 bases between. The CDR3 sequence is CASSQAGGAVSYEQYF. CDR3 sequence (DNA): TGTGCCAGCAGCCAAGCTGGCGGCGCGGTGTCCTACGAGCAGTACTTC.

The chain combines TRBV6-5 with TRBJ2-2; 7 positions agree with TRBD2. Germline loops: CDR1 MNHEY, CDR2 SVGAGI. This CDR3 is 14 amino acids long. With 6 bases clipped from V and 3 bases from J, the junction kept 4 bases outside the gene matches. CDR3 nucleotides: TGTGCCAGCAGGGGAGGGGAGCACACCGGGGAGCTGTTTTTT. Amino acids: CASRGGEHTGELFF.

V gene TRBV7-2 combines with J gene TRBJ1-5; tentative D call: TRBD1 (6 bases). Trimming took 4 bases from V and 6 from J, leaving 13 bases between them. CDR3 size: 14 residues. Germline loops: CDR1 SGHTA, CDR2 FQGNSA. The CDR3 sequence is CASSSGQRGQPQHF. The CDR3 nucleotides read TGTGCCAGCAGCTCAGGACAGAGGGGTCAGCCCCAGCATTTT. The full variable domain, completed using reference TRBV7-2 and TRBJ1-5, is GAGVSQSPSNKVTEKGKDVELRCDPISGHTALYWYRQSLGQGLEFLIYFQGNSAPDKSGLPSDRFSAERTGGSVSTLTIQRTQQEDSAVYLCASSSGQRGQPQHFGDGTRLSIL.

This chain joins TRBV10-2 and TRBJ2-6; D is possibly TRBD1 (6 bases). CDR1 and CDR2 from the germline V gene are WSHSY and SAAADI. CDR3 length equals 14 residues. Trimming took 7 bases from V and 3 from J, leaving 10 bases between them. CDR3 amino acids: CASTQGYGANVLTF. The CDR3 DNA follows: TGCGCCAGCACTCAGGGGTATGGGGCCAACGTCCTGACTTTC.

The V call is TRBV11-2, the J call TRBJ2-7; TRBD2 is a possible D gene (5 bases). Germline CDR1 is SGHAT and CDR2 is FQNNGV. The CDR3 loop spans 16 amino acids. Trimming cost V 5 bases and J 3 bases, with 20 bases left between them. The DNA for the CDR3 is TGTGCCAGCAGCGCGACACTAGTCTGGGATAACTACGAGCAGTACTTC. It specifies CASSATLVWDNYEQYF. The complete variable domain, with remaining parts taken from reference TRBV11-2 and TRBJ2-7, reads EAGVAQSPRYKIIEKRQSVAFWCNPISGHATLYWYQQILGQGPKLLIQFQNNGVVDDSQLPKDRFSAERLKGVDSTLKIQPAKLEDSAVYLCASSATLVWDNYEQYFGPGTRLTVT.

The chain is built from TRBV7-8 and TRBJ2-7; TRBD1 agrees at 9 bases. V was clipped by 0 bases and J by 4 bases; unmatched bases: 7. The CDR3 consists of 16 residues. Germline-derived CDR1 and CDR2 are SGHVS and FQNEAQ. The DNA of the CDR3 is TGTGCCAGCAGCTTAGCTGGGACAGGGTGGGATTACGAGCAGTACTTC. It translates to CASSLAGTGWDYEQYF.

This clonotype was found a few times. V and J are TRBV7-2 and TRBJ2-1; 10 positions agree with TRBD2. Germline V gives CDR1 SGHTA, CDR2 FQGNSA. Trimming at V came to 4 bases and at J to 10 bases, leaving 10 bases not matched to a gene. There are 15 residues in the CDR3. CDR3 nucleotide sequence: TGTGCCAGCAGCTCGGACAGCGGGGGGGCTAACGAGCAGTTCTTC. Translated: CASSSDSGGANEQFF.

This chain connects TRBV18 to TRBJ1-1, with 10 bases identical to TRBD1. Germline CDR1 and CDR2: KGHSH and LQKENI. Trimming at V came to 4 bases and at J to 4 bases, leaving 6 bases not matched to a gene. The CDR3 length is 15 residues. As DNA, the CDR3 is TGTGCCAGCTCACGCCCGGGACAGGGGCGCACTGAAGCTTTCTTT. It encodes CASSRPGQGRTEAFF.

In this sample, this clonotype turned up a few times. The CDR3: CASSQGRVGTGDEKLFF. The DNA of the CDR3 is TGCGCCAGCAGCCAAGGACGGGTGGGGACAGGCGATGAAAAACTGTTTTTT. The chain uses TRBV4-1 and TRBJ1-4, with 8 bases fitting TRBD1. This CDR3 is 17 amino acids long. The J segment lost 6 bases and the V segment lost 1 base, leaving 10 bases of the junction unmatched. CDR1 MGHRA and CDR2 YSYEKL come from the germline V gene.

The chain recombines TRBV2 with TRBJ2-7; D is undetermined. Trimming removed 0 bases from V and 3 bases from J, with 9 bases in between. CDR1 SNHLY and CDR2 FYNNEI come from the germline V gene. The length of the CDR3 is 14 residues. CDR3 protein: CASSEARASYEQYF. CDR3 nucleotides: TGTGCCAGCAGTGAAGCACGGGCTAGCTACGAGCAGTACTTC.